These 10 T cell receptor beta chains came from one sample sequenced in a study of OX40 agonist ivuxolimab in advanced cancers. Data came from immunoSEQ multiplex PCR; TCRdb stores just in-frame clones and leaves some out. The table shows around 53,000 clones, with roughly 80% occurring only once. Sequencing was performed on CD4+ or CD8+ T cells sorted from blood, taken in a trial of the OX40 agonist ivuxolimab. Receptors were obtained from an adult with an advanced solid tumor such as melanoma, head and neck, liver or kidney cancer.

The rearrangement uses TRBV15 and TRBJ2-5; 8 positions agree with TRBD2. From germline, CDR1 is LNHNV and CDR2 YYDKDF (reference sequence). The CDR3 totals 16 residues. The ends lost 0 bases at V and 3 bases at J; junction bases unmatched: 6. The chain's CDR3 is CATSRDHRAGEETQYF. In nucleotides, the CDR3 is TGTGCCACCAGCAGAGATCATAGAGCGGGAGAAGAGACCCAGTACTTC.

V and J are TRBV5-1 and TRBJ2-5, with D hard to call. In germline, CDR1 is SGHRS, CDR2 YFSETQ. The CDR3 totals 13 residues. V was trimmed by 0 bases and J by 9 bases, leaving 12 bases between them. CDR3 bases: TGCGCCAGCAGCTTGGAACTCAACCGACCCCAGTACTTC. This translates into CASSLELNRPQYF.

V and J are TRBV28 and TRBJ1-5; 11 bases agree with TRBD1. Germline loops: CDR1 MDHEN, CDR2 SYDVKM. The CDR3 loop spans 14 amino acids. V shed 10 bases and J 8 bases; nucleotides not matched to a gene: 10. CDR3 sequence (DNA): TGTGCCACATGGAACCGGGACAGGGGGAAGCCCCAGCATTTT. It yields the protein CATWNRDRGKPQHF.

This clone was seen a handful of times. The DNA for the CDR3 is TGTGCCAGCAGCTCCGATAGCTCTGGGGCCAACGTCCTGACTTTC. Translation gives CASSSDSSGANVLTF. The V gene is TRBV11-3, the J gene TRBJ2-6; no definite D call. Germline values: CDR1 SGHNT, CDR2 YENEEA. The CDR3 is 15 residues long. Deletions cut 4 bases from V and 0 bases from J, with 7 bases between.

V is TRBV5-1 and J is TRBJ2-1, with 13 bases lining up with TRBD2. V was clipped by 5 bases and J by 6 bases; unmatched bases: 2. The length of the CDR3 is 14 residues. Germline V gives CDR1 SGHRS, CDR2 YFSETQ. The CDR3 DNA reads TGCGCCAGCAGACTAGCGGGAGGGGGCAATGAGCAGTTCTTC. This gives the protein CASRLAGGGNEQFF.

The chain links TRBV15 to TRBJ1-5; D unresolved. Trimming took 0 bases from V and 5 from J, leaving 8 bases between them. The CDR3 contains 14 residues. Germline CDR1 and CDR2: LNHNV and YYDKDF (reference sequence). CDR3 bases: TGTGCCACCAGCAGAGATCCAGGAGATCAGCCCCAGCATTTT. Its translation is CATSRDPGDQPQHF.

The V call is TRBV10-2, the J call TRBJ2-3; TRBD2 matches 8 bases. CDR1 WSHSY and CDR2 SAAADI come from the germline V gene. The CDR3 is 13 amino acids. V gave up 6 bases and J gave up 2 bases; unmatched junction bases: 1. CDR3 sequence: CASRLAATDTQYF. In DNA form, the CDR3 reads TGCGCCAGCAGACTAGCGGCCACAGATACGCAGTATTTT.

The V and J genes are TRBV19 and TRBJ1-1; D uncertain. Germline CDR1 LNHDA, CDR2 SQIVND (reference sequence). CDR3 length: 14 amino acids. V was pared by 3 bases and J by 3 bases, with 11 bases between. DNA of the CDR3: TGTGCCAGTAGTATCCGGGCCGCGGACACTGAAGCTTTCTTT. Amino acid sequence: CASSIRAADTEAFF.

This rearrangement joins TRBV9 to TRBJ2-7, with TRBD2 matching 10 bases. CDR1 SGDLS and CDR2 YYNGEE come from the germline V gene. The CDR3 covers 15 residues. Trimming at V came to 3 bases and at J to 2 bases, leaving 5 bases not matched to a gene. The chain's CDR3 is CASSAGTSETYEQYF. The CDR3 DNA sequence: TGTGCCAGCAGCGCGGGGACTAGCGAAACCTACGAGCAGTACTTC. The whole variable domain, remainder taken from reference TRBV9 and TRBJ2-7, is DSGVTQTPKHLITATGQRVTLRCSPRSGDLSVYWYQQSLDQGLQFLIQYYNGEERAKGNILERFSAQQFPDLHSELNLSSLELGDSALYFCASSAGTSETYEQYFGPGTRLTVT.

The CDR3 coding sequence is TGTGCCAGCAGCCACTGGGGGGGACAATACAATGAGCAGTTCTTC. It translates to CASSHWGGQYNEQFF. The rearrangement joins TRBV11-3 to TRBJ2-1, with D possibly matching TRBD2 (7 bases). CDR1 is SGHNT, CDR2 YENEEA, per germline. With 5 bases removed from V and 4 bases from J, the gap between germline ends came to 15 bases. The CDR3 spans 15 residues. Combining the CDR3 with reference TRBV11-3 and TRBJ2-1 gives the whole variable domain EAGVVQSPRYKIIEKKQPVAFWCNPISGHNTLYWYLQNLGQGPELLIRYENEEAVDDSQLPKDRFSAERLKGVDSTLKIQPAELGDSAVYLCASSHWGGQYNEQFFGPGTRLTVL.